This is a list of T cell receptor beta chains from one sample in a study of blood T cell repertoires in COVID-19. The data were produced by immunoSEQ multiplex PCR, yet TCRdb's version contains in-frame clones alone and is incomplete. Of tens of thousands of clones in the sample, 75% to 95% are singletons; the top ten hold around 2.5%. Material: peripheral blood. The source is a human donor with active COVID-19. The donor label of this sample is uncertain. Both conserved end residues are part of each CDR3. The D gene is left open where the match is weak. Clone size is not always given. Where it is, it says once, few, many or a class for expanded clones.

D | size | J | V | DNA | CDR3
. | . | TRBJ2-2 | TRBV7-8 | TGTGCCAGCAGCTCGTTACGCGAGGTCGGGGAGCTGTTTTTT | CASSSLREVGELFF
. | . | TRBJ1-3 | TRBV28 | TGTGCCAGCAATCCGGCGGGGGGGGGAAACACCATATATTTT | CASNPAGGGNTIYF
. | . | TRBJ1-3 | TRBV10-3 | TGTGCCATCAGTGAACCGGGACTCTCTGGAAACACCATATATTTT | CAISEPGLSGNTIYF
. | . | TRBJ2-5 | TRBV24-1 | TGTGCCACCAGTGTGGCGGGCTCGGGGTTGGTTGAGACCCAGTACTTC | CATSVAGSGLVETQYF
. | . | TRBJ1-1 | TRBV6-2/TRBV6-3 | TGTGCCAGCAGCCCCTCCCGCACTGAAGCTTTCTTT | CASSPSRTEAFF
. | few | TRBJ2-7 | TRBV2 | TGTGCCAGCAGGGGGGACTTCCTAACCTACGAGCAGTACTTC | CASRGDFLTYEQYF
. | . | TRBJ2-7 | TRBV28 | TGTGCCAGCAGTGGCCTGGGGGGAATAACCTACGAGCAGTACTTC | CASSGLGGITYEQYF
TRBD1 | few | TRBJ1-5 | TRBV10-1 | TGCGCCAGCAGGACCGGGACAGGGGGGGACTTCAATCAGCCCCAGCATTTT | CASRTGTGGDFNQPQHF
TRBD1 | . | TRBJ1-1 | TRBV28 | TGTGCCAGCAGCTTGACAGGGGCGGTGAACACTGAAGCTTTCTTT | CASSLTGAVNTEAFF
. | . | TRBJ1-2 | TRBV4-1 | TGCGCCAGCGGAGGGGTGCAAAGTGGCTACACCTTC | CASGGVQSGYTF
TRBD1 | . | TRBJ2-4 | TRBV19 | TGTGCCAGTACCCGGGACAGAGATGCCAAAAACATTCAGTACTTC | CASTRDRDAKNIQYF
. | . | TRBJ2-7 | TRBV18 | TGTGCCAGCTCCCGCGGAGGGTACGGCTACGAGCAGTACTTC | CASSRGGYGYEQYF
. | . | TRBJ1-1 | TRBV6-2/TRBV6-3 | TGTGCCAGCAGTTACTCTCCAGGGTTGAACACTGAAGCTTTCTTT | CASSYSPGLNTEAFF
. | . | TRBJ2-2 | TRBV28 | TGTGCCAGCAGTTTATTGGATAGGGCCAGGCGCTTCGGGGCCGGGGAGCTGTTTTTT | CASSLLDRARRFGAGELFF
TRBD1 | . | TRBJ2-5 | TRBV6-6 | TGTGCCAGCAGGCAGGGACAGCAAGAGACCCAGTACTTC | CASRQGQQETQYF
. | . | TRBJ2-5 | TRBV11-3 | TGTGCCAGCAGCTTAGGGGAAACAGGGAGTGAGGAGACCCAGTACTTC | CASSLGETGSEETQYF
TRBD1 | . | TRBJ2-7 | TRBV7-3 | TGTGCCAGCAGCCTGAGCCGGGACAGGAGCTACGAGCAGTACTTC | CASSLSRDRSYEQYF
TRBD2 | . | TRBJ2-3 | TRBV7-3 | TGTGCCAGCAGCCCAGGAGGAGCGGGGGATCAGGATACGCAGTATTTT | CASSPGGAGDQDTQYF
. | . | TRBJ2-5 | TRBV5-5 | TGTGCCAGCAGCTTGGCCCCTGGGAGTCAAGAGACCCAGTACTTC | CASSLAPGSQETQYF
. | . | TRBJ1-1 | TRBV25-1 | TGTGCCAGCAGGGCCCCCGGGGGGTCTAACACTGAAGCTTTCTTT | CASRAPGGSNTEAFF
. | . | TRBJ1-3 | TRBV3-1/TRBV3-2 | TGTGCCAGCAGCCAAGGGCCAGACTCTGGAAACACCATATATTTT | CASSQGPDSGNTIYF
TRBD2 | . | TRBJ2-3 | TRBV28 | TGTGCCAGCAGTTTATTGACTAGCGGGTTCACAGATACGCAGTATTTT | CASSLLTSGFTDTQYF
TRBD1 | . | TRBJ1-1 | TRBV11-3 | TGTGCCAGTAGCACAGGGGGGGGGACTGAAGCTTTCTTT | CASSTGGGTEAFF
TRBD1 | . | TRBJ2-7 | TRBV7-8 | TGTGCCAGCAGCTTCGGGACAGGGGTCTACGAGCAGTACTTC | CASSFGTGVYEQYF
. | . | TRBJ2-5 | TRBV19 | TGTGCCAGTAGTCGGGGGGCTGGGGAGACCCAGTACTTC | CASSRGAGETQYF
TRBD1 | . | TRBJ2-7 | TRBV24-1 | TGTGCCACCAGCGACGGACAGGGCCCCTACGAGCAGTACTTC | CATSDGQGPYEQYF
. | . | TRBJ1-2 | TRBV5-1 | TGCGCCAGCAGCCAGGGAGGGGTCAACTATGGCTACACCTTC | CASSQGGVNYGYTF